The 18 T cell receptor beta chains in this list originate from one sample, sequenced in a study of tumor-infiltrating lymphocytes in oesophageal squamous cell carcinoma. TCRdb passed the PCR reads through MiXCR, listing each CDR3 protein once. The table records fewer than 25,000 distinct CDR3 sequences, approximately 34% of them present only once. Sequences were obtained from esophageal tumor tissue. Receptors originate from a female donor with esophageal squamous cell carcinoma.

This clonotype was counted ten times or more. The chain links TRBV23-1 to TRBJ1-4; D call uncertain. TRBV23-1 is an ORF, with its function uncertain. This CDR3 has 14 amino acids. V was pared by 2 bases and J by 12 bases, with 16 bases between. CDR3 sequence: CASSQMGPRRELFF. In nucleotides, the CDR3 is TGCGCCAGCAGTCAAATGGGCCCTAGGAGGGAACTGTTTTTT.

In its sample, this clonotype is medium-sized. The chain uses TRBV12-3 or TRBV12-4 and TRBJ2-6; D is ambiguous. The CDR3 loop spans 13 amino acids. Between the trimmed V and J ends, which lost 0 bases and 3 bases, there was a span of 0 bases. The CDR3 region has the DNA TGTGCCAGCAGTTTAGCTGGGGCCAACGTCCTGACTTTC. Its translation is CASSLAGANVLTF.

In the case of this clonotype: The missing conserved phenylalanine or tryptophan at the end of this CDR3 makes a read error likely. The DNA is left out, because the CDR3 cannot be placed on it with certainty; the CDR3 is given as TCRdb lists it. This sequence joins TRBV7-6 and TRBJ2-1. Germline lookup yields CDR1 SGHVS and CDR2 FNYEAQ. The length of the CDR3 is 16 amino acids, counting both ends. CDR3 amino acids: CASSLGPSSYEQYFGN.

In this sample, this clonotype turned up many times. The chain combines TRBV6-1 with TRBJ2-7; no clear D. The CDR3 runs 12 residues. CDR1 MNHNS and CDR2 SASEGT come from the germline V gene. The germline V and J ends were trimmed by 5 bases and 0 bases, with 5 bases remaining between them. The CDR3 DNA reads TGTGCCAGCAGTCAGAGCTCCTACGAGCAGTACTTC. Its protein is CASSQSSYEQYF.

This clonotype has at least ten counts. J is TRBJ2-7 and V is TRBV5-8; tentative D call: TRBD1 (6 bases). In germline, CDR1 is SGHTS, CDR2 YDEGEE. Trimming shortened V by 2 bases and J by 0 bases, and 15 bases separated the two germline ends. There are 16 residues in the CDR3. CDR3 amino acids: CASSFLLDSNSYEQYF. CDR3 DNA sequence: TGTGCCAGCAGCTTTTTATTGGACAGTAACTCCTACGAGCAGTACTTC.

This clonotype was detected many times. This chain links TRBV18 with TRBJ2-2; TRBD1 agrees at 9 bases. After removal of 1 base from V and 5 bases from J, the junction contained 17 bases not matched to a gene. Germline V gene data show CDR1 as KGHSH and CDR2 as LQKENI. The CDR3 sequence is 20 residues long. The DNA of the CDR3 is TGTGCCAGCTCACCACTGCCCGGGACAGGGCGGAATGGGGCTACCGGGGAGCTGTTTTTT. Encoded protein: CASSPLPGTGRNGATGELFF.

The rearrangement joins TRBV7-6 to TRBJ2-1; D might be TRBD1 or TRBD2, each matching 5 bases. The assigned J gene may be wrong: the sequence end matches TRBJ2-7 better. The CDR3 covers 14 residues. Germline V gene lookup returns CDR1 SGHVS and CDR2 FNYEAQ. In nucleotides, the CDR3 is TGTGCCAGCAGCCCGGTAGGGACCTCCTACGAGCAGTACTTC. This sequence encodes CASSPVGTSYEQYF.

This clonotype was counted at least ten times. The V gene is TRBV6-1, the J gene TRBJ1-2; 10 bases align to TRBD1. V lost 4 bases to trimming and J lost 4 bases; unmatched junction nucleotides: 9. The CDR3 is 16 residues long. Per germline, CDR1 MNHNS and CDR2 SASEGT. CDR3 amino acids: CASSVLGTGVFYGYTF. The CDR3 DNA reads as TGTGCCAGCAGTGTACTTGGGACAGGGGTGTTCTATGGCTACACCTTC.

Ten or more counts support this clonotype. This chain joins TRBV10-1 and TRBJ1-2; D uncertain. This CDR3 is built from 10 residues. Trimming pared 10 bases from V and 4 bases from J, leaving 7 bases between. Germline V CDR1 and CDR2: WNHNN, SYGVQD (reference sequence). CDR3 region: CAKQLYGYTF. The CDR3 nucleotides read TGCGCCAAACAACTCTATGGCTACACCTTC.

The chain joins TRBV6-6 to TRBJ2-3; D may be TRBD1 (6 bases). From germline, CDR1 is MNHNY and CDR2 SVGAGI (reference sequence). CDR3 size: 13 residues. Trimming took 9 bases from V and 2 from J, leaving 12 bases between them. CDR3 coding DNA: TGTGCCAGAAAGGGACACCTCACAGATACGCAGTATTTT. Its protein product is CARKGHLTDTQYF.

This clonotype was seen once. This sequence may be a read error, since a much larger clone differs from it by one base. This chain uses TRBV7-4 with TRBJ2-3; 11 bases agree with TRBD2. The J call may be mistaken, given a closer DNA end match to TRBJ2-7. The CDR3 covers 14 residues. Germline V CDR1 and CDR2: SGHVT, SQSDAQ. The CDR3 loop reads CASSAPSGRNEQYF. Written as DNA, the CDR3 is TGTGCCAGCAGCGCGCCTAGCGGGAGGAATGAGCAGTACTTC.

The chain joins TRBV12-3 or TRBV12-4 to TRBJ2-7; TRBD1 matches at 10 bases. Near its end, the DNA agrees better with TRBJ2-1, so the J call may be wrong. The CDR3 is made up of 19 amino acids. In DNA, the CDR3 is TGTGCCAGCAGTCCCTGGACAGGGGGTAAGAGGTATGGAGACAATGAGCAGTTCTTC. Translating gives CASSPWTGGKRYGDNEQFF.

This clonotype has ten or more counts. CDR3 coding DNA: TGTGCCAGCAGTCGGATTTCGGGAGACCATACACTAGCCAAAAACATTCAGTACTTC. Translating gives CASSRISGDHTLAKNIQYF. The chain has TRBV5-5 and TRBJ2-4, with D possibly being TRBD2 (6 bases). The CDR3 loop spans 19 amino acids. CDR1 SGHKS and CDR2 YYEKEE come from the germline V gene (reference sequence). Trimming stripped 5 bases from V and 0 bases from J, with 24 bases between.

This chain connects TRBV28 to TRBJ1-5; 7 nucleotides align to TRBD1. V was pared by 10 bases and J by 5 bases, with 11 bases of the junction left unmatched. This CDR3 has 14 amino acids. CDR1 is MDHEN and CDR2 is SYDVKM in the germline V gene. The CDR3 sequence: CATYGQENYQPQHF. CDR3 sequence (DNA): TGTGCCACCTACGGACAGGAGAACTATCAGCCCCAGCATTTT.

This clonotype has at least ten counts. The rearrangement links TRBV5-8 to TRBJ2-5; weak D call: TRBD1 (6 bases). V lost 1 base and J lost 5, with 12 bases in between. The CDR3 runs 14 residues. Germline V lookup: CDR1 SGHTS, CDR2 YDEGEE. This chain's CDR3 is CASSLSQGTETQYF. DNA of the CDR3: TGTGCCAGCAGCTTGAGTCAGGGGACGGAGACCCAGTACTTC.

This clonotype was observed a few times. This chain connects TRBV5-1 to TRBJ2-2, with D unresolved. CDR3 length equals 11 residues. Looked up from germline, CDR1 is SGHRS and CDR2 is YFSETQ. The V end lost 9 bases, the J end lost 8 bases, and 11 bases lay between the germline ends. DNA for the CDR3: TGCGCCACCCAAAGTAATGGGGAGCTGTTTTTT. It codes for CATQSNGELFF.

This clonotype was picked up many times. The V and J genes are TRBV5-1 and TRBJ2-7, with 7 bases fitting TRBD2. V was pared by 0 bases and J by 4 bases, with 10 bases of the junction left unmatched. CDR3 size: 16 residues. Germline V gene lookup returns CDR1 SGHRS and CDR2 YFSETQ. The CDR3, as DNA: TGCGCCAGCAGCTTGGTCGGTGCTAGCGGATATTACGAGCAGTACTTC. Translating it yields CASSLVGASGYYEQYF.

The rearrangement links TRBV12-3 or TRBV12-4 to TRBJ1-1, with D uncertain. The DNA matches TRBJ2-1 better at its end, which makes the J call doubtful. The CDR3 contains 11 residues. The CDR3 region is CASSFGYEQFF. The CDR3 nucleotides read TGTGCCAGCAGTTTCGGCTACGAGCAGTTCTTC.